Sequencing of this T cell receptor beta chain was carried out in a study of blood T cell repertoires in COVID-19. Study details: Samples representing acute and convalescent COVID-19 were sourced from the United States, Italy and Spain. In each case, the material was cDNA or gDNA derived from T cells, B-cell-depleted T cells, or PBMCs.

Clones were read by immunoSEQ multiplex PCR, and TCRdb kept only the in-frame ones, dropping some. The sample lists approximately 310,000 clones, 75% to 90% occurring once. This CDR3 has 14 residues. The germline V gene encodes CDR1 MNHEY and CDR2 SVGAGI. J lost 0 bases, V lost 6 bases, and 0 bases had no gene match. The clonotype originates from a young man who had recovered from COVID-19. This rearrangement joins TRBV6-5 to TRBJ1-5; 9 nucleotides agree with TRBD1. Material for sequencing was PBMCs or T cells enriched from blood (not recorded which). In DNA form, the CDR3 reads TGTGCCAGCAGACAGGGGGCTAGCAATCAGCCCCAGCATTTT. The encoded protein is CASRQGASNQPQHF.